This entry lists 2 T cell receptor beta chains sequenced from one sample in a study of monozygotic twins with inflammatory bowel disease. TCRdb reprocessed the 5' RACE reads and reports one entry per CDR3 protein, with no DNA. The sample data list 150,000 or so distinct CDR3 sequences. Sequenced sample: blood. The receptors derive from a human donor with ulcerative colitis or Crohn's disease, or a healthy co-twin of an affected twin (not recorded which).

The chain employs TRBV7-2 and TRBJ1-6; TCRdb names TRBD1, which stays unverified in the absence of DNA. The CDR3 sequence is 15 residues long. Germline CDR1 and CDR2: SGHTA and FQGNSA. CDR3 residues: CASSLGGSGGSPLHF. Full variable domain (remainder filled in from reference TRBV7-2 and TRBJ1-6): GAGVSQSPSNKVTEKGKDVELRCDPISGHTALYWYRQSLGQGLEFLIYFQGNSAPDKSGLPSDRFSAERTGGSVSTLTIQRTQQEDSAVYLCASSLGGSGGSPLHFGNGTRLTVT.

The chain joins TRBV20-1 to TRBJ1-1; the TRBD1 assignment by TCRdb is unverifiable without DNA. CDR3 length: 16 residues. Germline CDR1 is DFQATT and CDR2 is SNEGSKA (reference sequence). This chain's CDR3 is CSARGDRGTLNTEAFF.